This T cell receptor (beta chain) comes out of a study of blood T cell repertoires in COVID-19. Looking at the study overall: Sites in the United States, Italy and Spain provided acute and convalescent COVID-19 samples. The analysed material was cDNA or gDNA that came from T cells, B-cell-depleted T cells, or PBMCs.

Losses at the gene ends were 3 bases for V and 4 bases for J; bases not matched to a gene: 9. The CDR3 spans 16 residues. Germline V lookup: CDR1 SGDLS, CDR2 YYNGEE. The authors' processing: Researchers report that nucleated cell counts were estimated from reference gene primer amplification. Measured with immunoSEQ multiplex PCR; TCRdb has only the in-frame clones, and not every one. V, J and clone size are those of that table, while D and trimming were read from the DNA. The sample has about 69,000 clones, approximately 86% seen once; the top ten hold 16%. Enrollment of patients from Seattle took place during active infection, with longitudinal follow-up.

The sample was peripheral blood. This chain connects TRBV9 to TRBJ2-1; 8 bases map to TRBD2. This receptor was taken from a man aged 35 to 55 with COVID-19, enrolled during active disease. The CDR3 sequence is CASSAMGSGGYNEQFF. The CDR3 DNA sequence: TGTGCCAGCAGCGCGATGGGAAGCGGGGGATACAATGAGCAGTTCTTC. Drawing the rest from reference TRBV9 and TRBJ2-1, the complete variable domain is DSGVTQTPKHLITATGQRVTLRCSPRSGDLSVYWYQQSLDQGLQFLIQYYNGEERAKGNILERFSAQQFPDLHSELNLSSLELGDSALYFCASSAMGSGGYNEQFFGPGTRLTVL.